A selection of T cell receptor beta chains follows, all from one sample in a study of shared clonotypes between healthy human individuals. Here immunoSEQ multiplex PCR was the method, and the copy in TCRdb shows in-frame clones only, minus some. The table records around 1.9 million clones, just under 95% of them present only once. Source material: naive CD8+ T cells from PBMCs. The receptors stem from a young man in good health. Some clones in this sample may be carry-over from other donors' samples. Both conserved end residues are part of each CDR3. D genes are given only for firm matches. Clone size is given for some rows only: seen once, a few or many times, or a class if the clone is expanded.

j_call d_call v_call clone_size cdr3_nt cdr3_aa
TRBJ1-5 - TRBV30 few TGTGCCTGGAGTGCACGGTATAGCAATCAGCCCCAGCATTTT CAWSARYSNQPQHF
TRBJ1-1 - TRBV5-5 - TGTGCCAGCAGCTGGCCGAGGGAGGTGAACACTGAAGCTTTCTTT CASSWPREVNTEAFF
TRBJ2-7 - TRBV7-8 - TGTGCCAGCAGCTTAGGACGGACCACTCTCTCCTACGAGCAGTACTTC CASSLGRTTLSYEQYF
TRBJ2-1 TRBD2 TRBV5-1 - TGCGCCAGCAGCTTGGCGGGACTAGCGGGACATGAGCAGTTCTTC CASSLAGLAGHEQFF
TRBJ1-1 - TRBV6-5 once TGTGCCAGCAGACTCGGTCAGGGTGGGGCCACTGAAGCTTTCTTT CASRLGQGGATEAFF
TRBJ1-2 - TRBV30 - TGTGCCTGGAGTGCTTCGACAGGTTTCTATGGCTACACCTTC CAWSASTGFYGYTF
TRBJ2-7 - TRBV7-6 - TGTGCCAGCAGCCCGGTGGACGGTGCCTACGAGCAGTACTTC CASSPVDGAYEQYF
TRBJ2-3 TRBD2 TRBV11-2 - TGTGCCAGCAGCCCGGGTAGCGGGAGGGATACGCAGTATTTT CASSPGSGRDTQYF
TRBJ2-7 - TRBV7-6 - TGTGCCAGCAGCTTAGAGGGGTGGGGCTACGAGCAGTACTTC CASSLEGWGYEQYF
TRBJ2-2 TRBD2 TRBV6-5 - TGTGCCAGCAGTTATGCGGGGGAAACCGGGGAGCTGTTTTTT CASSYAGETGELFF
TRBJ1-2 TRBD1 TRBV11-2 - TGTGCCAGCAGCTCCTCACAGGGGGTATGGGATGGCTACACCTTC CASSSSQGVWDGYTF
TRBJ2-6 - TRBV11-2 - TGTGCCGTGTCAGGGGCGGTAGCTGGGGCCAACGTCCTGACTTTC CAVSGAVAGANVLTF
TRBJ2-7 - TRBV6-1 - TGTGCCAGCAGTGAAAACCTGGGATACTCCTACGAGCAGTACTTC CASSENLGYSYEQYF
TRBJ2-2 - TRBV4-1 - TGCGCCAGCAGCGGACCGCCCCTTTTGGGGGAGCTGTTTTTT CASSGPPLLGELFF
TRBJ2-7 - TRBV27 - TGTGCCAGCAGTCCCCTGGACAGACCCTACGAGCAGTACTTC CASSPLDRPYEQYF
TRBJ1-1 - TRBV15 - TGTGCCACCAGCAGTGGGGGAGAGAACACTGAAGCTTTCTTT CATSSGGENTEAFF
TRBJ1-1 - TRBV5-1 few TGCGCCAGCAGCTTGACGAGGAACACTGAAGCTTTCTTT CASSLTRNTEAFF
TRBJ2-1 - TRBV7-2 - TGTGCCAGCAGCTCCCCTCGACAGTACAATGAGCAGTTCTTC CASSSPRQYNEQFF
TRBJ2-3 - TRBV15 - TGTGCCACCAGCAGAGCCGGGCCCGGGGATACGCAGTATTTT CATSRAGPGDTQYF
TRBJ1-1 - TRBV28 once TGTGCCAGCAGTTGGTGGGCTGAAGCTTTCTTT CASSWWAEAFF
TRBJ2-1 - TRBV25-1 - TGTGCCAGCAGTCCGACCGGGCATGAGCAGTTCTTC CASSPTGHEQFF
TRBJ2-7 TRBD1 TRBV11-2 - TGTGCCAGCAGCTTAGGGGACAGGGATTTATACGACGAGCAGTACTTC CASSLGDRDLYDEQYF
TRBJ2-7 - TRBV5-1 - TGCGCCAGCAGCATGTCAGGGGCGAACGAGCAGTACTTC CASSMSGANEQYF
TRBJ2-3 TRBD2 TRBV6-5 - TGTGCCAGCAGTCCGGGACTAAACGTGGATACGCAGTATTTT CASSPGLNVDTQYF
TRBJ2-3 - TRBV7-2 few TGTGCCAGCAGCTCCGAGGGACTGAGGACAGATACGCAGTATTTT CASSSEGLRTDTQYF
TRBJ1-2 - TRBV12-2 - TGTGCAAGTCGCTGGACAGAAAACTATGGCTACACCTTC CASRWTENYGYTF
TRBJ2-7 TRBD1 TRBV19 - TGTGCCAGTAGTGGGGGTCCCGGGACAGAGCTTGAGCAGTACTTC CASSGGPGTELEQYF
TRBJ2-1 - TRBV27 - TGTGCCAGCAGTTTAAGCTTGGGGACTTCCTACAATGAGCAGTTCTTC CASSLSLGTSYNEQFF